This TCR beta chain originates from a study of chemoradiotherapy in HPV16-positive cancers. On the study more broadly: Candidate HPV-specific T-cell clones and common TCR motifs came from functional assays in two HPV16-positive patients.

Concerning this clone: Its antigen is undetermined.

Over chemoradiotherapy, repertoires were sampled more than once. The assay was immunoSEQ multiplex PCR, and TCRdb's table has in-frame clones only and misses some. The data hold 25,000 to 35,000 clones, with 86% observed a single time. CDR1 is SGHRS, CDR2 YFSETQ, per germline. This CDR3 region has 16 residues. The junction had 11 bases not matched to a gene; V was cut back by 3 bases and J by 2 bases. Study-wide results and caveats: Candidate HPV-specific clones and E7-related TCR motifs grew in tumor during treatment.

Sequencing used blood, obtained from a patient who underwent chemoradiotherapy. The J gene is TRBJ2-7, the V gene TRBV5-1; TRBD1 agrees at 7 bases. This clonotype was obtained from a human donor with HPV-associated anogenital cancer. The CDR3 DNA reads TGCGCCAGCAGCTCGTGGAGAGGGACAGAAACCTACGAGCAGTACTTC. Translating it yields CASSSWRGTETYEQYF.